This T cell receptor beta chain was sequenced in a study of glioma-infiltrating T cells after dendritic cell vaccination. Clones were read by immunoSEQ multiplex PCR, and TCRdb kept only the in-frame ones, dropping some. The table has 95,000 to 110,000 clones, 80% to 90% seen once; the top ten hold 10% to 15%. V was trimmed by 1 base and J by 3 bases, leaving 5 bases between them. The CDR3 loop spans 13 amino acids. CDR1 is SGHDT and CDR2 is YYEEEE in the germline V gene. The source is a human donor with glioblastoma. Sequenced here: blood, sampled before dendritic cell vaccination. The chain combines TRBV5-6 with TRBJ2-1, with unresolved D. The CDR3 is CASSLNIYNEQFF. For the CDR3, the DNA is TGTGCCAGCAGCTTGAATATCTACAATGAGCAGTTCTTC.